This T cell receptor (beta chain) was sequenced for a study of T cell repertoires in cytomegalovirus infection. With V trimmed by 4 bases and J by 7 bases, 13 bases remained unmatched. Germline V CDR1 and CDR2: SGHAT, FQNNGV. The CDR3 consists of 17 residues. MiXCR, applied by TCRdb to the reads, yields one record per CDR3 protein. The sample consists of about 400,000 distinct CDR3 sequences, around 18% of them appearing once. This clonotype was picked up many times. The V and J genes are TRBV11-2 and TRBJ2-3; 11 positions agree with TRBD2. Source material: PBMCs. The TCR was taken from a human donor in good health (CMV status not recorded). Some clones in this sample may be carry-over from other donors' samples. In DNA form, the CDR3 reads TGTGCCAGCAGCTACGGGCTAGCGGGGGGTGGGATGAATACGCAGTATTTT. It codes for CASSYGLAGGGMNTQYF. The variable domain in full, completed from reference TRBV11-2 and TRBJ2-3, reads EAGVAQSPRYKIIEKRQSVAFWCNPISGHATLYWYQQILGQGPKLLIQFQNNGVVDDSQLPKDRFSAERLKGVDSTLKIQPAKLEDSAVYLCASSYGLAGGGMNTQYFGPGTRLTVL.